The 8 T cell receptor beta chains given below trace back to one sample, sequenced in a study of OX40 agonist ivuxolimab in advanced cancers. Only in-frame clones appear in the TCRdb table, and some are missing; sequencing was by immunoSEQ multiplex PCR. The sample carries about 77,000 clones, about 83% recorded once. The material sequenced was CD4+ or CD8+ T cells sorted from blood, taken in a trial of the OX40 agonist ivuxolimab. The receptor set was obtained from an adult with an advanced solid tumor such as melanoma, head and neck, liver or kidney cancer.

This rearrangement joins TRBV6-5 to TRBJ2-2; D might be TRBD1 (6 bases). The CDR3 sequence is 15 residues long. Trimming pared 6 bases from V and 1 base from J, leaving 12 bases between. The germline V gene has CDR1 MNHEY and CDR2 SVGAGI. The CDR3 loop reads CASSRGGQNTGELFF. The CDR3 DNA is TGTGCCAGCAGCCGAGGGGGACAGAACACCGGGGAGCTGTTTTTT.

The genes are TRBV5-1 and TRBJ1-3; D is undetermined. The V and J ends lost 5 bases and 0 bases respectively, with 9 bases between them. The germline gives CDR1 SGHRS, CDR2 YFSETQ. The CDR3 length is 14 residues. CDR3 region: CASRDPGSGNTIYF. CDR3 DNA sequence: TGCGCCAGCAGGGACCCAGGCTCTGGAAACACCATATATTTT.

V usage is TRBV19 and J usage is TRBJ2-1; TRBD2 matches at 8 bases. CDR1 LNHDA and CDR2 SQIVND come from the germline V gene (reference sequence). After removal of 5 bases from V and 4 bases from J, the junction contained 7 bases not matched to a gene. The CDR3 totals 15 residues. This CDR3 reads CASSFPGGKYNEQFF. Written as DNA, the CDR3 is TGTGCCAGTAGTTTCCCGGGGGGGAAGTACAATGAGCAGTTCTTC.

This chain uses TRBV10-3 with TRBJ2-7; 11 bases align to TRBD1. There are 16 residues in the CDR3. The germline V gene has CDR1 ENHRY and CDR2 SYGVKD. With V trimmed by 6 bases and J by 3 bases, 10 bases remained unmatched. In DNA, the CDR3 is TGTGCCATCAGCGAGGGACCGGGACAGGGGGACTACGAGCAGTACTTC. Residues: CAISEGPGQGDYEQYF.

The chain carries TRBV9 and TRBJ2-5; D perhaps matches TRBD2 (6 bases). Germline V gene lookup returns CDR1 SGDLS and CDR2 YYNGEE. The CDR3 is made up of 16 amino acids. V gave up 0 bases and J gave up 5 bases, with 17 bases separating them. The DNA for the CDR3 is TGTGCCAGCAGCGTAGAAGGCCCCGGGGGAATCGAGACCCAGTACTTC. Protein: CASSVEGPGGIETQYF.

This clone was seen only a few times. This chain links TRBV7-9 with TRBJ1-4; 7 bases are a match to TRBD1. V was pared by 3 bases and J by 7 bases, with 2 bases of the junction left unmatched. Germline-derived CDR1 and CDR2 are SEHNR and FQNEAQ (reference sequence). The CDR3 loop spans 13 amino acids. The CDR3 sequence is CASSFGQAEKLFF. The CDR3 coding sequence is TGTGCCAGCAGCTTCGGACAGGCTGAAAAACTGTTTTTT.

The chain combines TRBV5-4 with TRBJ2-3; no firm D call. CDR3 size: 12 residues. Germline values: CDR1 SGHNT, CDR2 YYREEE (reference sequence). The V and J ends lost 3 bases and 2 bases respectively, with 4 bases between them. As DNA, the CDR3 is TGTGCCAGCAGCTATGTCACAGATACGCAGTATTTT. Amino acid sequence: CASSYVTDTQYF.

This chain joins TRBV5-8 and TRBJ2-7; 7 bases align to TRBD1. Trimming cost V 4 bases and J 3 bases; bases outside gene matches: 4. Germline lookup yields CDR1 SGHTS and CDR2 YDEGEE. This CDR3 is 13 amino acids long. CDR3 nucleotide sequence: TGTGCCAGCAGCCGGGACAGAAGCTACGAGCAGTACTTC. It codes for CASSRDRSYEQYF. Using reference TRBV5-8 and TRBJ2-7 for the parts outside the CDR3, the full variable domain is EAGVTQSPTHLIKTRGQQATLRCSPISGHTSVYWYQQALGLGLQFLLWYDEGEERNRGNFPPRFSGRQFPNYSSELNVNALELEDSALYLCASSRDRSYEQYFGPGTRLTVT.